The sequence of this T cell receptor beta chain was determined in a study of T-cell reconstitution after alpha-beta-depleted transplantation in children. Researchers prepared the TCRbeta library using unique molecular identifiers, the study reports. In TCRdb, the PCR reads were re-called with MiXCR into one record per CDR3 protein. The data show about 540,000 distinct CDR3 sequences, with about 18% seen just once and less than 4% held by the top ten. The sequencing here drew on PBMCs from the stem cell graft donor, taken from the stem cell graft. The source of this sequence is a human donor who donated a stem cell graft to a child with acute lymphoblastic leukemia.

CDR3 coding DNA: TGCAGCGTTGACCGGAGTAATGGCTACACCTTC. Residues: CSVDRSNGYTF. The J gene is TRBJ1-2, the V gene TRBV29-1; D is unclear. This CDR3 region has 11 residues. Per the germline V gene, CDR1 is SQVTM and CDR2 is ANQGSEA. Trimming removed 3 bases from V and 6 bases from J, with 8 bases in between.